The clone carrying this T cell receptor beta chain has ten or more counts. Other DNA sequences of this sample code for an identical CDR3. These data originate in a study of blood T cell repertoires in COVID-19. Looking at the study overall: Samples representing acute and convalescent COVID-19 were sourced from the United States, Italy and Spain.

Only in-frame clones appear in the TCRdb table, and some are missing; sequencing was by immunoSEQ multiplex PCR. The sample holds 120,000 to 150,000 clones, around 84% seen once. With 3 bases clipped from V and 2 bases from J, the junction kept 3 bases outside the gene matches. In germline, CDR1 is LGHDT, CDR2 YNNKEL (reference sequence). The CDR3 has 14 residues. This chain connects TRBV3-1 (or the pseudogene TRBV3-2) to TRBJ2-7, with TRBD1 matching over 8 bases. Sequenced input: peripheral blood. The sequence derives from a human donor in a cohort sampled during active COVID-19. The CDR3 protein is CASSQGTGPYEQYF. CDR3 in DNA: TGTGCCAGCAGCCAGGGGACAGGCCCCTACGAGCAGTACTTC.